The rows below give T cell receptor beta chains drawn from one sample of a study of vaccination and CD4 T cells after COVID-19. One entry per CDR3 protein results from TCRdb running MiXCR on the PCR reads. In the table there are about 21,000 distinct CDR3 sequences, around 50% of which are singletons. These receptors lack a known antigen. Sequencing used CD4+ T cells from blood, cultured in vitro. These receptor sequences come from a human donor who had recovered from COVID-19. Each CDR3 is given with its conserved first and last residue.

v_call	cdr3_aa
TRBV20-1	CSATRGYDGELFF
TRBV7-2	CASSLYGDSSQPQHF
TRBV7-3	CASSLMGGPGGELFF
TRBV19	CASSVAGRERNTEAFF
TRBV7-6	CASSLAGIKETQYF
TRBV24-1	CATRGADGYTF
TRBV30	CAWSTLGYTEAFF
TRBV6-4	CASSEGRENTQYF
TRBV27	CASRTIDGWSEAFF
TRBV20-1	CSAGGDDRVSNQPQHF
TRBV10-3	CASQGQTNTEAFF
TRBV11-2	CASSPRRDTQYF
TRBV19	CASSIAASPNEEKLFF
TRBV24-1	CATSDQQGRGGFF
TRBV6-1	CASSGRGTEAFF
TRBV7-9	CASSTRGYNEQFF
TRBV20-1	CSARDSQGGGTGELFF
TRBV5-1	CASRTGQGYEQYF
TRBV19	CATTRAGGYEQYF
TRBV2	CASSGGRGFYNEQFF
TRBV10-2	CASSDFLELETQYF
TRBV6-2/TRBV6-3	CASRLGPEAFF
TRBV20-1	CSAPVMSFYEQYF
TRBV20-1	CSARETSSESAFF
TRBV2	CASSVREYYEQYF
TRBV29-1	CSVLTGVVGYTF
TRBV5-4	CASSLQGRLFF
TRBV6-2/TRBV6-3	CASSKTTANQPQHF
TRBV5-1	CASSSGANTGELFF
TRBV20-1	CSAPGGEAKNIQYF
TRBV6-9	CASSFRDRGLGSYEQYF
TRBV7-9	CASSLRQGAYNEQFF
TRBV30	CAWSRTGLASYNEQFF
TRBV6-1	CATRLAGGPDTQYF
TRBV4-1	CASSQAPDSLGGYTF
TRBV28	CASSSHEDRGAYNSPLHF
TRBV5-1	CASSLDRGEQFF
TRBV6-1	CASSGRGQSNQSQHF